The present T cell receptor beta chain was sequenced within a study of OX40 agonist ivuxolimab in advanced cancers. Profiled with immunoSEQ multiplex PCR; TCRdb holds only in-frame clones, not every one. The sample consists of about 46,000 clones, about 90% of them appearing once. Germline-derived CDR1 and CDR2 are SGDLS and YYNGEE. V gave up 4 bases and J gave up 4 bases, with 9 bases separating them. This CDR3 is built from 13 residues. This material consisted of CD4+ or CD8+ T cells sorted from blood, taken in a trial of the OX40 agonist ivuxolimab. V usage is TRBV9 and J usage is TRBJ1-3, with a tentative D call TRBD1 (5 bases). The sequence was collected from an adult with an advanced solid tumor such as melanoma, head and neck, liver or kidney cancer. The CDR3 spells CASSPGTGNTIYF. The CDR3 bases are TGTGCCAGCAGCCCAGGGACGGGAAACACCATATATTTT.